Each of the 26 T cell receptor beta chains below was sequenced from the same sample in a study of T cell responses to AZD1222 COVID-19 vaccine. Profiled with immunoSEQ multiplex PCR; TCRdb holds only in-frame clones, not every one. The data contain 130,000 to 150,000 clones, more than 75% of them singletons. This specimen was peripheral blood, taken on day 0 of AZD1222 vaccination. The receptors here all came from an adult in good health.

This chain connects TRBV5-1 to TRBJ2-3; 8 bases are shared with TRBD1. With V trimmed by 4 bases and J by 6 bases, 7 bases remained unmatched. Germline V gives CDR1 SGHRS, CDR2 YFSETQ. The CDR3 length is 14 residues. The CDR3, as DNA: TGCGCCAGCAGCCAGACAGGGGTAGGCGATACGCAGTATTTT. Amino acids: CASSQTGVGDTQYF.

The V call is TRBV10-3, the J call TRBJ2-7; 8 bases align to TRBD2. V shed 10 bases, J shed 2 bases, and the junction held 4 bases outside the gene matches. From germline, CDR1 is ENHRY and CDR2 SYGVKD. The CDR3 is 12 residues long. The CDR3 DNA reads TGTGCCAGTACTAGCGGTACCTACGAGCAGTACTTC. As protein: CASTSGTYEQYF.

The chain couples TRBV4-2 to TRBJ2-1; D is undetermined. The germline V and J ends were trimmed by 0 bases and 3 bases, with 12 bases remaining between them. The CDR3 has 16 residues. The germline V gene has CDR1 LGHNA and CDR2 YNFKEQ. The CDR3 is CASSQDPGPHYNEQFF. The DNA for the CDR3 is TGTGCCAGCAGCCAAGATCCTGGGCCCCACTACAATGAGCAGTTCTTC.

This rearrangement joins TRBV10-3 to TRBJ2-7, with D possibly TRBD1 on 6 matching bases. The CDR3 totals 15 residues. V gave up 5 bases and J gave up 7 bases, with 21 bases separating them. The V gene's germline CDR1 is ENHRY and CDR2 SYGVKD. CDR3 in DNA: TGTGCCATCAGTCGGCCCGACAGGCCCTCGGGGGAGCAGTACTTC. It translates to CAISRPDRPSGEQYF.

This chain links TRBV21-1 with TRBJ1-1. TRBV21-1 is a pseudogene. The length of the CDR3 is 12 residues. CDR3 protein: CASSTTGTEAFF. Here the CDR3 DNA reads TGTGCCAGCAGCACGACGGGCACTGAAGCTTTCTTT.

As to this clone: The sample carries other DNA sequences with the same CDR3. V gene TRBV11-3 combines with J gene TRBJ2-1; 9 nucleotides align to TRBD2. CDR1 SGHNT and CDR2 YENEEA come from the germline V gene. V lost 0 bases, J lost 0 bases, and 0 bases stayed unmatched. The CDR3 consists of 16 residues. CDR3 DNA sequence: TGTGCCAGCAGCTTAGATAGCGGGAGCTCCTACAATGAGCAGTTCTTC. Its translation: CASSLDSGSSYNEQFF.

The CDR3 DNA reads TGCGCCAGCAGCCAAGGACTGGGGGAGTTCGAAAAACTGTTTTTT. This codes for CASSQGLGEFEKLFF. The rearrangement links TRBV4-3 to TRBJ1-4; tentatively, D is TRBD1 (5 bases). The CDR3 consists of 15 residues. Germline V gives CDR1 LGHNA, CDR2 YSLEER. V was pared by 1 base and J by 8 bases, with 14 bases between.

This chain uses TRBV6-2 or TRBV6-3 with TRBJ2-7; perhaps TRBD2 as D (5 bases). The CDR3 extends over 14 amino acids. V lost 0 bases to trimming and J lost 7 bases, with 13 bases between them. Germline CDR1 and CDR2: MNHEY and SVGEGT. The CDR3 bases are TGTGCCAGCAGTTACTCGAACCTAGCTGGGGAGCAGTACTTC. Translated: CASSYSNLAGEQYF.

The chain uses TRBV27 and TRBJ1-5; D not certain. V lost 6 bases, J lost 0 bases, and 15 bases lay in between. This CDR3 contains 16 residues. Germline CDR1 is MNHEY and CDR2 is SMNVEV (reference sequence). The CDR3 is CASRVRAGLSNQPQHF. The CDR3 DNA reads TGTGCCAGCAGAGTACGGGCAGGCCTTAGCAATCAGCCCCAGCATTTT.

This chain links TRBV19 with TRBJ1-1; D possibly corresponds to TRBD1 (6 bases). With 8 bases removed from V and 1 base from J, the gap between germline ends came to 11 bases. The CDR3 loop spans 13 amino acids. In germline, CDR1 is LNHDA, CDR2 SQIVND (reference sequence). The CDR3 here is CASWGQANTEAFF. In DNA form, the CDR3 reads TGTGCCAGTTGGGGGCAGGCGAACACTGAAGCTTTCTTT.

This clone was seen more than once but under ten times. This chain connects TRBV4-3 to TRBJ1-1; D is unresolved. Germline V gene sequence: CDR1 LGHNA, CDR2 YSLEER. The CDR3 runs to 14 residues. The V end was cut by 1 base, the J end by 2 bases, with 8 bases between. The CDR3 region is CASSQVFRNTEAFF. The CDR3 nucleotides read TGCGCCAGCAGCCAAGTGTTCAGAAACACTGAAGCTTTCTTT.

This clone showed up just a few times. The chain is built from TRBV4-1 and TRBJ1-2, with D unresolved. Trimming took off 1 base at V and 7 bases at J, with 22 bases between the two ends. Germline V gives CDR1 MGHRA, CDR2 YSYEKL. This CDR3 is 17 amino acids long. In DNA form, the CDR3 reads TGCGCCAGCAGCCAAGTAAATCTATTCAGTGGGGAGGGTGGCTACACCTTC. Translated, it gives CASSQVNLFSGEGGYTF.

The J gene is TRBJ2-1, the V gene TRBV19; no clear D gene. The CDR3 has 13 residues. Looked up from germline, CDR1 is LNHDA and CDR2 is SQIVND (reference sequence). V lost 4 bases to trimming and J lost 6 bases, with 10 bases between them. The CDR3 DNA reads as TGTGCCAGTAGTAAAGGGCAGTTCAATGAGCAGTTCTTC. Encoded protein: CASSKGQFNEQFF.

The chain uses TRBV4-3 and TRBJ2-1; tentatively, D is TRBD2 (6 bases). V lost 3 bases to trimming and J lost 1 base, with 13 bases between them. The CDR3 consists of 16 residues. Germline lookup yields CDR1 LGHNA and CDR2 YSLEER. CDR3 DNA: TGCGCCAGCAGCCACGGGACTCAGTTATCCTACAATGAGCAGTTCTTC. It specifies CASSHGTQLSYNEQFF.

The gene calls are TRBV29-1 and TRBJ2-3; D ambiguous. The CDR3 spans 13 residues. The germline V and J ends were trimmed by 7 bases and 3 bases, with 14 bases remaining between them. Germline V CDR1 and CDR2: SQVTM, ANQGSEA. The CDR3 sequence: CSARGRTTDTQYF. The CDR3 DNA reads TGCAGCGCGAGAGGTCGGACGACAGATACGCAGTATTTT.

The V call is TRBV4-1, the J call TRBJ2-7; a possible D gene is TRBD2 (5 bases). Germline-derived CDR1 and CDR2 are MGHRA and YSYEKL. This CDR3 has 13 residues. V was cut by 4 bases and J by 4 bases, with 11 bases left in between. In DNA, the CDR3 is TGCGCCAGCAGCCTAACGGAGGTTTACGAGCAGTACTTC. This codes for CASSLTEVYEQYF.

The genes are TRBV4-1 and TRBJ2-7; D is unclear. Germline values: CDR1 MGHRA, CDR2 YSYEKL. V shed 0 bases and J shed 4 bases, with 4 bases lying between them. CDR3 size: 12 residues. CDR3 sequence: CASSQEGYEQYF. The CDR3 nucleotides are TGCGCCAGCAGCCAAGAAGGTTACGAGCAGTACTTC.

V gene TRBV7-2 combines with J gene TRBJ1-5; TRBD1 agrees at 7 bases. The length of the CDR3 is 13 residues. J was trimmed by 6 bases and V by 4 bases; bases with no gene match: 3. CDR1 and CDR2 (germline): SGHTA, FQGNSA. CDR3 bases: TGTGCCAGCAGCTCGGACAGGTTTCAGCCCCAGCATTTT. Its protein is CASSSDRFQPQHF.

This sequence joins TRBV5-1 and TRBJ2-3; 7 bases agree with TRBD2. Germline assignment: CDR1 SGHRS and CDR2 YFSETQ. The CDR3 loop spans 15 amino acids. The V gene end was trimmed by 2 bases and the J gene end by 0 bases; junction bases not matched to a gene: 3. The CDR3 DNA follows: TGCGCCAGCAGCTTCGGACTAGGCAGCACAGATACGCAGTATTTT. Its translation is CASSFGLGSTDTQYF.

This chain links TRBV4-2 with TRBJ2-1, with D unresolved. V was clipped by 4 bases and J by 0 bases, with 10 bases between them. The germline gives CDR1 LGHNA, CDR2 YNFKEQ. The CDR3 loop spans 15 amino acids. Here the CDR3 DNA reads TGTGCCAGCAGCCCCCCGGTAAGCTCCTACAATGAGCAGTTCTTC. This sequence encodes CASSPPVSSYNEQFF.

The rearrangement joins TRBV7-3 to TRBJ2-7; D unresolved. Between the trimmed V and J ends, which lost 4 bases and 4 bases, there was a span of 11 bases. Germline loops: CDR1 SGHTA, CDR2 FQGTGA. The CDR3 length is 13 residues. CDR3 sequence: CASSSGPEYEQYF. CDR3 DNA: TGTGCCAGCAGCTCTGGGCCCGAATACGAGCAGTACTTC.

To note about this clone: The same CDR3 can be traced to other DNA sequences in this sample. The chain uses TRBV4-3 and TRBJ2-4; perhaps TRBD2 as D (7 bases). Germline V CDR1 and CDR2: LGHNA, YSLEER. The CDR3 sequence is 13 residues long. Trimming cost V 3 bases and J 13 bases, with 16 bases left between them. The CDR3 DNA is TGCGCCAGCAGCCAGGATCGAGGGAGGGGGCAGTACTTC. Residues: CASSQDRGRGQYF.

The chain employs TRBV5-4 and TRBJ2-7; possibly TRBD2 for D (6 bases). Trimming left V 3 bases short and J 3 bases short, with 7 bases between. The germline gives CDR1 SGHNT, CDR2 YYREEE (reference sequence). This CDR3 is 12 amino acids long. The CDR3 sequence is CASSSDYYEQYF. As DNA, the CDR3 is TGTGCCAGCAGCTCGGACTACTACGAGCAGTACTTC.

This clone appeared once. This chain joins TRBV19 and TRBJ1-3; a possible D gene is TRBD1 (6 bases). CDR3 length: 14 residues. Germline CDR1 reads LNHDA; CDR2 reads SQIVND (reference sequence). The V end lost 7 bases, the J end lost 2 bases, and 12 bases lay between the germline ends. This chain's CDR3 is CASMATGTGNTIYF. The CDR3 bases are TGTGCCAGTATGGCCACAGGGACTGGAAACACCATATATTTT.

This clone was detected a few times. The chain has TRBV9 and TRBJ1-4, with D unclear. Trimming pared 4 bases from V and 8 bases from J, leaving 15 bases between. The CDR3 has 14 amino acids. Per germline, CDR1 SGDLS and CDR2 YYNGEE. CDR3 sequence (DNA): TGTGCCAGCAGCCCTGGCCTCGGGGAGGAAAAACTGTTTTTT. It encodes CASSPGLGEEKLFF. The variable domain in full, with the rest retrieved from reference TRBV9 and TRBJ1-4, is DSGVTQTPKHLITATGQRVTLRCSPRSGDLSVYWYQQSLDQGLQFLIQYYNGEERAKGNILERFSAQQFPDLHSELNLSSLELGDSALYFCASSPGLGEEKLFFGSGTQLSVL.

The J gene is TRBJ2-1, the V gene TRBV7-3; TRBD2 aligns across 9 bases. Germline V gene lookup returns CDR1 SGHTA and CDR2 FQGTGA. The CDR3 has 15 amino acids. Trimming took 2 bases from V and 13 from J; bases not matched to a gene: 12. The CDR3 sequence is CASSLVRGGSSKQFF. In DNA form, the CDR3 reads TGTGCCAGCAGCTTAGTGCGGGGGGGCTCCTCAAAACAGTTCTTC.